This TCR beta chain is from a study of cytomegalovirus exposure and HLA in healthy donors. The study's findings and limits: In a later analysis, HLA-associated TCR beta chains were more clonally expanded than equally common others. A later analysis by the authors found several of the most significant clusters apparently linked to common viral pathogens. In an earlier analysis, in 540 or so donors, most V segments appeared productive either ~87% or ~30% of the time. The classifier reportedly diagnosed cytomegalovirus status with high sensitivity and specificity.

This clone showed up just once. Its antigen remains unknown. The PCR had 60 Vbeta and 13 Jbeta primers. This table comes from immunoSEQ multiplex PCR, and its TCRdb copy is limited to in-frame clones, with some not included. The repertoire holds about 140,000 clones, with 76% as singletons. Trimming at V came to 0 bases and at J to 5 bases, leaving 4 bases not matched to a gene. The CDR3 is 15 residues long. Germline CDR1 reads SGHNT; CDR2 reads YYREEE (reference sequence). The specimen was PBMCs. This rearrangement joins TRBV5-4 to TRBJ2-7; 11 nucleotides agree with TRBD1. This clonotype was obtained from a woman aged 40 to 55 in good health and CMV-seronegative. The DNA of the CDR3 is TGTGCCAGCAGCTTGGGTAGGACAGGGGGCGACGAGCAGTACTTC. It translates to CASSLGRTGGDEQYF.